One sample yielded the 27 T cell receptor beta chains listed below, sequenced in a study of vaccination and CD4 T cells after COVID-19. These receptors are not linked to any known antigen. Sequenced with the Oncomine TCR Beta short-read assay was DNA taken from cultured CD4+ T cells. Via MiXCR, TCRdb re-called the PCR reads, giving one row per CDR3 protein. The table includes fewer than 8,000 distinct CDR3 sequences, 30% to 45% detected once. Stated treatment: roughly ten-day PBMC culture with coronavirus spike peptide pools or control peptides (ViraFEST assay). Prior to the COVID-19 pandemic (2011-2018), the unexposed donor's CD4+ T cells were collected. Sequencing used CD4+ T cells from blood, cultured in vitro. These receptors all stem from a human donor in good health.

With regard to this clonotype: No conserved phenylalanine or tryptophan is present at the end of the CDR3, so a read error is the likely explanation. The chain links TRBV11-3 to TRBJ1-1, with D perhaps matching TRBD1 (5 bases). Deletions cut 5 bases from V and 4 bases from J, with 11 bases between. Germline CDR1 and CDR2: SGHNT and YENEEA. This CDR3 spans 13 amino acids. The CDR3 loop reads CASSNQGGTEAFL. The CDR3 bases are TGTGCCAGCAGCAACCAGGGCGGCACTGAAGCTTTCTTA.

V usage is TRBV20-1 and J usage is TRBJ1-5; D gene unclear. The CDR3 consists of 15 residues. Germline CDR1 reads DFQATT; CDR2 reads SNEGSKA (reference sequence). V was cut by 0 bases and J by 7 bases, with 16 bases left in between. The CDR3 here is CSARDSSGMWQPQHF. The CDR3 DNA reads TGCAGTGCTAGAGATTCTTCGGGTATGTGGCAGCCCCAGCATTTT.

The chain combines TRBV6-5 with TRBJ2-5; D not certain. V gave up 4 bases and J gave up 2 bases, with 8 bases separating them. The CDR3 is made up of 13 amino acids. Looked up from germline, CDR1 is MNHEY and CDR2 is SVGAGI. This chain's CDR3 is CASSFRSQETQYF. CDR3 nucleotide sequence: TGTGCCAGCAGTTTTCGTAGTCAAGAGACCCAGTACTTC.

This clonotype was counted between two and nine times. The V and J genes are TRBV5-4 and TRBJ2-5; maybe TRBD2 (7 bases). The germline gives CDR1 SGHNT, CDR2 YYREEE (reference sequence). The CDR3 is 15 amino acids. Trimming stripped 4 bases from V and 5 bases from J, with 18 bases between. The CDR3 DNA reads as TGTGCCAGCAGCGGGCCTAGCGGAGGGGGGGAGACCCAGTACTTC. This gives the protein CASSGPSGGGETQYF.

The chain employs TRBV9 and TRBJ1-3; no firm D call. V lost 3 bases, J lost 4 bases, and 11 bases lay in between. CDR3 length: 14 residues. Per germline, CDR1 SGDLS and CDR2 YYNGEE. This chain's CDR3 is CASSAGSAGNTIYF. The DNA for the CDR3 is TGTGCCAGCAGCGCCGGGTCAGCGGGAAACACCATATATTTT.

This clonotype is classed as medium-sized. The chain carries TRBV20-1 and TRBJ1-5; maybe TRBD1 (5 bases). The length of the CDR3 is 13 residues. Germline V gene sequence: CDR1 DFQATT, CDR2 SNEGSKA (reference sequence). V was clipped by 6 bases and J by 7 bases, with 16 bases between them. CDR3 sequence (DNA): TGCAGTGCGGACCCAGGGTTCGGCCAGCCCCAGCATTTT. Translation gives CSADPGFGQPQHF.

This clonotype was seen more than once but under ten times. The rearrangement uses TRBV5-1 and TRBJ2-5; D remains ambiguous. Germline CDR1 and CDR2: SGHRS and YFSETQ. This CDR3 has 11 amino acids. Between the trimmed V and J ends, which lost 0 bases and 3 bases, there was a span of 0 bases. CDR3 sequence (DNA): TGCGCCAGCAGCTTGGAAGAGACCCAGTACTTC. Amino acids: CASSLEETQYF. The full variable domain, completed using reference TRBV5-1 and TRBJ2-5, is KAGVTQTPRYLIKTRGQQVTLSCSPISGHRSVSWYQQTPGQGLQFLFEYFSETQRNKGNFPGRFSGRQFSNSRSEMNVSTLELGDSALYLCASSLEETQYFGPGTRLLVL.

This clonotype was seen only a few times. V usage is TRBV11-2 and J usage is TRBJ2-3; perhaps TRBD2 as D (6 bases). This CDR3 has 16 residues. Trimming removed 5 bases at V and 1 base at J, with 16 bases between. In germline, CDR1 is SGHAT, CDR2 FQNNGV. The CDR3 nucleotides are TGTGCCAGCAGCCCGAATAAAGGAGGGGGCACAGATACGCAGTATTTT. Translation: CASSPNKGGGTDTQYF. The whole variable domain, remainder taken from reference TRBV11-2 and TRBJ2-3, is EAGVAQSPRYKIIEKRQSVAFWCNPISGHATLYWYQQILGQGPKLLIQFQNNGVVDDSQLPKDRFSAERLKGVDSTLKIQPAKLEDSAVYLCASSPNKGGGTDTQYFGPGTRLTVL.

The rearrangement links TRBV28 to TRBJ2-1; 7 bases are shared with TRBD2. This CDR3 is built from 15 residues. Germline CDR1 reads MDHEN; CDR2 reads SYDVKM. With V trimmed by 3 bases and J by 2 bases, 4 bases remained unmatched. This CDR3 reads CASSFPGGPYNEQFF. The DNA for the CDR3 is TGTGCCAGCAGTTTCCCGGGGGGACCCTACAATGAGCAGTTCTTC.

This clonotype was seen a few times. The rearrangement joins TRBV7-9 to TRBJ2-3, with D hard to call. CDR1 and CDR2 (germline): SEHNR, FQNEAQ (reference sequence). The CDR3 length is 11 residues. Trimming took off 5 bases at V and 11 bases at J, with 11 bases between the two ends. Here the CDR3 reads CASSRDNRQYF. The CDR3 nucleotides are TGTGCCAGCAGCCGAGATAATAGGCAGTATTTT.

This clonotype appeared a few times. This chain links TRBV5-1 with TRBJ2-5; perhaps TRBD2 as D (7 bases). The germline gives CDR1 SGHRS, CDR2 YFSETQ. The CDR3 sequence is 14 residues long. V was pared by 3 bases and J by 5 bases, with 14 bases between. The CDR3 sequence: CASSSGGARETQYF. The CDR3 coding sequence is TGCGCCAGCAGCTCTGGGGGGGCCAGGGAGACCCAGTACTTC.

Points on this clonotype: One base away lies a much larger clone, so this may be a sequencing read error. This likely comes from a read error, as the CDR3 has no conserved phenylalanine or tryptophan at its end. This CDR3 is CATSRDSLDRVGGYTL. The CDR3 DNA follows: TGTGCCACCAGCAGAGATTCCCTTGACAGGGTCGGCGGCTACACCCTC. J is TRBJ1-2 and V is TRBV15, with 7 bases that match TRBD1. Germline CDR1 reads LNHNV; CDR2 reads YYDKDF (reference sequence). The length of the CDR3 is 16 residues. V gave up 0 bases and J gave up 8 bases; unmatched junction bases: 12.

The chain recombines TRBV12-3 or TRBV12-4 with TRBJ1-5; no clear D gene. The CDR3 covers 15 residues. V was trimmed by 4 bases and J by 5 bases, leaving 15 bases between them. The CDR3 coding sequence is TGTGCCAGCAGTTCAACACGTGACTATCATCAGCCCCAGCATTTT. Translating it yields CASSSTRDYHQPQHF.

This clonotype has only a few counts. CDR3 in DNA: TGTGCCAGCAGCTGGGCTATGGGAAGCTCCTACAATGAGCAGTTCTTC. Translation gives CASSWAMGSSYNEQFF. The rearrangement uses TRBV7-9 and TRBJ2-1; D is undetermined. The V end lost 4 bases, the J end lost 0 bases, and 13 bases lay between the germline ends. CDR1 and CDR2 from the germline V gene are SEHNR and FQNEAQ (reference sequence). This CDR3 is built from 16 residues.

This chain joins TRBV6-5 and TRBJ2-2; D is possibly TRBD1 (6 bases). The V gene's germline CDR1 is MNHEY and CDR2 SVGAGI. V was pared by 2 bases and J by 4 bases, with 14 bases between. The CDR3 sequence is 16 residues long. CDR3 protein: CASSYLGTSPTGELFF. As DNA, the CDR3 is TGTGCCAGCAGTTACCTAGGGACAAGCCCCACCGGGGAGCTGTTTTTT.

This sequence joins TRBV25-1 and TRBJ1-2; D not resolved. The CDR3 runs to 15 residues. The germline V and J ends were trimmed by 3 bases and 8 bases, with 19 bases remaining between them. Germline values: CDR1 MGHDK, CDR2 SYGVNS. The chain's CDR3 is CASSEGRWPFWGYTF. CDR3 sequence (DNA): TGTGCCAGCAGTGAGGGTCGATGGCCCTTTTGGGGCTACACCTTC.

The gene calls are TRBV12-3 or TRBV12-4 and TRBJ1-2; D is uncertain. V was clipped by 9 bases and J by 4 bases, with 15 bases between them. CDR3 length: 13 amino acids. The chain's CDR3 is CASAATGSYGYTF. CDR3 bases: TGTGCCAGTGCCGCCACCGGGAGCTATGGCTACACCTTC.

The rearrangement links TRBV5-1 to TRBJ1-2; tentatively, D is TRBD1 (5 bases). Germline CDR1 and CDR2: SGHRS and YFSETQ. V dropped 4 bases and J dropped 4 bases, with 14 bases sitting between them. The CDR3 sequence is 14 residues long. CDR3 loop: CASSPSGTGYGYTF. CDR3 sequence (DNA): TGCGCCAGCAGCCCTTCCGGGACTGGCTATGGCTACACCTTC.

The chain uses TRBV18 and TRBJ2-7; tentative D call: TRBD2 (7 bases). Germline V CDR1 and CDR2: KGHSH, LQKENI. With 2 bases removed from V and 4 bases from J, the gap between germline ends came to 18 bases. This CDR3 has 16 amino acids. The CDR3 spells CASSPGKTGGVYEQYF. The CDR3 DNA reads as TGTGCCAGCTCACCAGGGAAGACGGGGGGCGTTTACGAGCAGTACTTC.

This chain connects TRBV5-4 to TRBJ2-3; tentatively, D is TRBD1 or TRBD2 (5 bases each). CDR1 is SGHNT and CDR2 is YYREEE in the germline V gene (reference sequence). The CDR3 length is 14 residues. V was pared by 3 bases and J by 2 bases, with 10 bases between. The CDR3 bases are TGTGCCAGCAGCTGGGGGAGCTACACAGATACGCAGTATTTT. This translates into CASSWGSYTDTQYF.

The rearrangement links TRBV27 to TRBJ1-2, with TRBD1 as a possible D gene (6 bases). V lost 8 bases, J lost 7 bases, and 14 bases lay in between. Germline V gives CDR1 MNHEY, CDR2 SMNVEV (reference sequence). The CDR3 spans 12 residues. CDR3 loop: CASGGLSGGYTF. The CDR3 nucleotides are TGTGCCAGCGGGGGCCTCTCGGGTGGCTACACCTTC.

The rearrangement joins TRBV7-2 to TRBJ1-5; D gene unclear. Deletions cut 5 bases from V and 7 bases from J, with 12 bases between. The CDR3 consists of 13 residues. Per the germline V gene, CDR1 is SGHTA and CDR2 is FQGNSA. CDR3 nucleotides: TGTGCCAGCAGCGCTAAGAGGGCCCAGCCCCAGCATTTT. It specifies CASSAKRAQPQHF.

This clonotype was counted a few times. The rearrangement links TRBV2 to TRBJ2-5; 12 bases match TRBD2. The CDR3 length is 15 residues. Looked up from germline, CDR1 is SNHLY and CDR2 is FYNNEI. The ends lost 6 bases at V and 5 bases at J; junction bases unmatched: 7. The CDR3: CASRSGTSGSETQYF. CDR3 nucleotides: TGTGCCAGCAGATCGGGGACTAGCGGGTCTGAGACCCAGTACTTC.

This clonotype was observed a few times. The V and J genes are TRBV12-3 or TRBV12-4 and TRBJ1-1; no clear D. V lost 6 bases, J lost 7 bases, and 9 bases lay in between. The CDR3 contains 11 residues. The CDR3: CASSPGGEAFF. The CDR3 nucleotides read TGTGCCAGCAGCCCGGGCGGTGAAGCTTTCTTT.

J is TRBJ2-7 and V is TRBV7-9, with 7 bases lining up with TRBD2. The V gene end was trimmed by 7 bases and the J gene end by 4 bases; junction bases not matched to a gene: 13. CDR3 length: 15 residues. Per the germline V gene, CDR1 is SEHNR and CDR2 is FQNEAQ (reference sequence). In DNA form, the CDR3 reads TGTGCCAGCAACCCTGTCGGAGCGGGGAGGTACGAGCAGTACTTC. Translated, it gives CASNPVGAGRYEQYF.

This clonotype is labeled as medium-sized. The CDR3 spells CASTKTGGTEAFF. CDR3 in DNA: TGTGCCAGCACTAAAACAGGGGGCACTGAAGCTTTCTTT. The chain recombines TRBV27 with TRBJ1-1; 8 bases agree with TRBD1. CDR1 and CDR2 from the germline V gene are MNHEY and SMNVEV (reference sequence). V lost 7 bases and J lost 4; bases outside the gene matches: 5. The CDR3 totals 13 residues.

This clonotype is judged large (0.1 to 1%). CDR3 protein: CASSWTDRTYEQYF. CDR3 bases: TGTGCCAGCAGCTGGACGGACAGGACCTACGAGCAGTACTTC. The chain carries TRBV11-2 and TRBJ2-7; 7 nucleotides align to TRBD1. The germline V gene has CDR1 SGHAT and CDR2 FQNNGV. The CDR3 spans 14 residues. Germline trimming cut 4 bases from V and 2 bases from J; bases unmatched to any gene: 5.